The 9 T cell receptor beta chains listed next were all sequenced from one sample in a study of T cells in narcolepsy. Repertoires were generated with immunoSEQ multiplex PCR, while TCRdb's copy carries only in-frame clones and drops some. The table has tens of thousands of clones, roughly 94% seen once; the top ten hold approximately 1%. Material for sequencing was CD45RA- memory CD4+ T cells from PBMCs. The receptors stem from a human donor with narcolepsy.

This chain connects TRBV27 to TRBJ2-7; 9 nucleotides line up with TRBD2. Germline CDR1 and CDR2: MNHEY and SMNVEV (reference sequence). J lost 0 bases, V lost 2 bases, and 5 bases had no gene match. This CDR3 is built from 16 residues. CDR3 DNA: TGTGCCAGCAGTTTACGGGGACTAGCCCACTCCTACGAGCAGTACTTC. Its protein is CASSLRGLAHSYEQYF.

The chain carries TRBV2 and TRBJ2-5; 10 bases align to TRBD2. Gene TRBJ2-7 matches the end of the DNA better, so the J call may be wrong. Germline CDR1 reads SNHLY; CDR2 reads FYNNEI. The CDR3 is 13 amino acids. CDR3 protein: CASSGEREGEQYF. CDR3 DNA sequence: TGTGCCAGCTCGGGGGAGCGGGAGGGCGAGCAGTACTTC.

This chain uses TRBV27 with TRBJ2-1, with 10 bases aligning to TRBD2. CDR3 length equals 16 residues. Per the germline V gene, CDR1 is MNHEY and CDR2 is SMNVEV (reference sequence). V lost 5 bases to trimming and J lost 3 bases; unmatched junction nucleotides: 7. The CDR3 sequence is CASSPYPSGGYNEQFF. The CDR3 DNA reads as TGTGCCAGCAGTCCCTATCCTAGCGGGGGCTACAATGAGCAGTTCTTC.

The V call is TRBV5-4, the J call TRBJ2-1, with 12 bases aligning to TRBD2. Germline V gene data show CDR1 as SGHNT and CDR2 as YYREEE (reference sequence). Unmatched junction bases numbered 5, after V lost 1 base and J lost 6 bases. CDR3 length: 16 amino acids. Written as DNA, the CDR3 is TGTGCCAGCAGCTTGAAACTAGCGGGAGGCCCCAATGAGCAGTTCTTC. It is translated as CASSLKLAGGPNEQFF.

The chain joins TRBV5-1 to TRBJ1-1; D is unresolved. The CDR3 is 17 residues long. Germline CDR1 and CDR2: SGHRS and YFSETQ. The ends were cut back, 1 base at V and 1 base at J, with 17 bases in the middle. Here the CDR3 DNA reads TGCGCCAGCAGCTTGTCCTCGTACAGAAGGTGGAACACTGAAGCTTTCTTT. It specifies CASSLSSYRRWNTEAFF.

The chain has TRBV5-1 and TRBJ2-1; D is perhaps TRBD1 or TRBD2 (5 bases each). CDR1 and CDR2 from the germline V gene are SGHRS and YFSETQ. V lost 0 bases, J lost 3 bases, and 13 bases lay in between. CDR3 length: 16 amino acids. This chain's CDR3 is CASSLGDLGGYNEQFF. The CDR3 bases are TGCGCCAGCAGCTTGGGGGACCTCGGTGGCTACAATGAGCAGTTCTTC.

The V call is TRBV4-3, the J call TRBJ1-5; D is ambiguous. V was clipped by 0 bases and J by 6 bases, with 6 bases between them. Germline-derived CDR1 and CDR2 are LGHNA and YSLEER. The CDR3 is made up of 13 amino acids. The DNA of the CDR3 is TGCGCCAGCAGCCAAGATCTAGTTCAGCCCCAGCATTTT. It translates to CASSQDLVQPQHF.

This clone was found a few times. The chain joins TRBV15 to TRBJ1-2; D remains ambiguous. Trimming removed 0 bases from V and 7 bases from J, with 6 bases in between. Per germline, CDR1 LNHNV and CDR2 YYDKDF (reference sequence). CDR3 size: 12 residues. The CDR3 nucleotides are TGTGCCACCAGCAGAGATGTGGGTGGCTACACCTTC. Protein sequence: CATSRDVGGYTF. The entire variable domain, with the rest obtained from reference TRBV15 and TRBJ1-2, is as follows: DAMVIQNPRYQVTQFGKPVTLSCSQTLNHNVMYWYQQKSSQAPKLLFHYYDKDFNNEADTPDNFQSRRPNTSFCFLDIRSPGLGDTAMYLCATSRDVGGYTFGSGTRLTVV.

The chain recombines TRBV18 with TRBJ2-3, with D maybe TRBD1 (6 bases). The V gene's germline CDR1 is KGHSH and CDR2 LQKENI. This CDR3 is 14 amino acids long. Between the trimmed V and J ends, which lost 6 bases and 0 bases, there was a span of 10 bases. The CDR3 DNA is TGTGCCAGCTCCGACAGGACTAGCACAGATACGCAGTATTTT. Protein product: CASSDRTSTDTQYF.